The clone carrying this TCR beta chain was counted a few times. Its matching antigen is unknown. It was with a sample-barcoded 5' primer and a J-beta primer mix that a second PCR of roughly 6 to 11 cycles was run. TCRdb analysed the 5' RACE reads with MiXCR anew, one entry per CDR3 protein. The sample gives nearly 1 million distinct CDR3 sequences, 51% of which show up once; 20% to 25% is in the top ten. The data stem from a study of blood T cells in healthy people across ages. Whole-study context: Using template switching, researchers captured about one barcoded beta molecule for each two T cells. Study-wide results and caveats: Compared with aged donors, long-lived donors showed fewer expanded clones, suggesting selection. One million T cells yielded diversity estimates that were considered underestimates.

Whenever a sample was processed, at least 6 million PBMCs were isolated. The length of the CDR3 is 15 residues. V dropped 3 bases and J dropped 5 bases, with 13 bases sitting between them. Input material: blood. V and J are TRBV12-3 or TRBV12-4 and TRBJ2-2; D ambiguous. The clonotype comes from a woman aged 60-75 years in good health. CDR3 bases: TGTGCCAGCAGTTTTCCCAGTGGGAAGACCGGGGAGCTGTTTTTT. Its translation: CASSFPSGKTGELFF.